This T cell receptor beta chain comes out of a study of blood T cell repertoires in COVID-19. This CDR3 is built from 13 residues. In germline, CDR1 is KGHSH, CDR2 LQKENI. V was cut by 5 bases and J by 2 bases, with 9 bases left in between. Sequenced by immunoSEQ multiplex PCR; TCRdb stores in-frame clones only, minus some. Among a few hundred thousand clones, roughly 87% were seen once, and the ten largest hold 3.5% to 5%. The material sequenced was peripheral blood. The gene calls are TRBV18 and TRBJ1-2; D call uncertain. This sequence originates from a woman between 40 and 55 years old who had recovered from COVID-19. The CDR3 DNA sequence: TGTGCCAGCTCAGGTACAGAAAACTATGGCTACACCTTC. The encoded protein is CASSGTENYGYTF.